Shown below are 17 T cell receptor beta chains from a single sample sequenced in a study of memory CD4+ T cells and cytomegalovirus serostatus. Data came from immunoSEQ multiplex PCR; TCRdb stores just in-frame clones and leaves some out. The repertoire holds 55,000 to 65,000 clones, with about four fifths as singletons. Single viable CD3+CD4+CD8-CD45RO+ cells were sorted as the memory CD4+ T cells. Specimen: memory CD4+ T cells from blood. These receptors all come from an adult in good health and CMV-seronegative. Some clones in this sample may be carry-over from other donors' samples.

V is TRBV6-6 and J is TRBJ2-7; 11 nucleotides match TRBD1. The CDR3 is 14 amino acids. Trimming removed 7 bases from V and 2 bases from J; junction bases left unmatched: 4. Germline V gives CDR1 MNHNY, CDR2 SVGAGI (reference sequence). The DNA for the CDR3 is TGTGCCAGCAAAGGGACAGGGGGAGCCTACGAGCAGTACTTC. Translated: CASKGTGGAYEQYF.

This clone came up a few times. This chain connects TRBV28 to TRBJ2-7; the D is unclear. Trimming shortened V by 4 bases and J by 7 bases, and 11 bases separated the two germline ends. The CDR3 has 12 residues. CDR1 MDHEN and CDR2 SYDVKM come from the germline V gene. The CDR3 nucleotides are TGTGCCAGCAGTTCCTCCAGTCTAGAGCAGTACTTC. It translates to CASSSSSLEQYF.

This chain links TRBV6-5 with TRBJ1-5; D not resolved. This CDR3 has 14 residues. Germline values: CDR1 MNHEY, CDR2 SVGAGI. V was cut by 7 bases and J by 1 base, with 11 bases left in between. CDR3 amino acids: CASTPPESNQPQHF. The CDR3 DNA reads TGTGCCAGCACCCCGCCGGAAAGCAATCAGCCCCAGCATTTT.

This rearrangement joins TRBV4-1 to TRBJ2-3, with 9 bases aligning to TRBD1. This CDR3 has 16 residues. The germline CDR1 and CDR2 sequences are MGHRA and YSYEKL. Trimming removed 0 bases from V and 5 bases from J; junction bases left unmatched: 6. The CDR3 DNA reads as TGCGCCAGCAGCCAAGATCCCGGACAGGGGAGAGATACGCAGTATTTT. Residues: CASSQDPGQGRDTQYF.

This chain connects TRBV27 to TRBJ2-7; 10 bases fit TRBD2. CDR3 length: 15 amino acids. The J segment lost 2 bases and the V segment lost 8 bases, leaving 9 bases of the junction unmatched. Germline CDR1 reads MNHEY; CDR2 reads SMNVEV (reference sequence). CDR3 region: CASSKGLAGAYEQYF. The CDR3 DNA is TGTGCCAGCTCGAAGGGGCTAGCGGGAGCCTACGAGCAGTACTTC.

This sequence joins TRBV27 and TRBJ1-4, with 8 nucleotides matching TRBD1. V was clipped by 6 bases and J by 6 bases; unmatched bases: 6. Germline CDR1 is MNHEY and CDR2 is SMNVEV (reference sequence). CDR3 length: 14 amino acids. CDR3 residues: CASSSRGRDEKLFF. DNA of the CDR3: TGTGCCAGCAGCTCCAGGGGGCGCGATGAAAAACTGTTTTTT.

CDR3 in amino acids: CASSLPGLYEQYF. The CDR3 nucleotides read TGTGCCAGCAGTTTACCGGGACTGTACGAGCAGTACTTC. V and J are TRBV28 and TRBJ2-7, with D possibly TRBD2 on 6 matching bases. Germline V gene sequence: CDR1 MDHEN, CDR2 SYDVKM. The V end was cut by 2 bases, the J end by 4 bases, with 9 bases between. CDR3 size: 13 residues.

V usage is TRBV6-5 and J usage is TRBJ1-4, with 11 bases matching TRBD1. The junction had 6 bases not matched to a gene; V was cut back by 4 bases and J by 8 bases. The CDR3 runs to 15 residues. Germline assignment: CDR1 MNHEY and CDR2 SVGAGI. The CDR3: CASSFGQGAQEKLFF. Here the CDR3 DNA reads TGTGCCAGCAGTTTCGGACAGGGGGCCCAGGAAAAACTGTTTTTT.

This clone was observed a few times. The V call is TRBV6-1, the J call TRBJ1-1; D is undetermined. Trimming cost V 4 bases and J 2 bases, with 11 bases left between them. Germline CDR1 reads MNHNS; CDR2 reads SASEGT. The CDR3 consists of 14 residues. Written as DNA, the CDR3 is TGTGCCAGCAGTGTAGCGACTCTTAACACTGAAGCTTTCTTT. Its protein is CASSVATLNTEAFF.

The genes are TRBV9 and TRBJ1-1, with TRBD1 matching 10 bases. V lost 4 bases and J lost 3; bases outside the gene matches: 9. The germline CDR1 and CDR2 sequences are SGDLS and YYNGEE. The CDR3 loop spans 16 amino acids. CDR3 sequence reads: CASSPGGGQGDTEAFF. For the CDR3, the DNA is TGTGCCAGCAGCCCCGGGGGTGGACAGGGGGACACTGAAGCTTTCTTT.

The chain is built from TRBV30 and TRBJ2-7, with 9 bases that match TRBD1. CDR1 is GTSNPN, CDR2 SVGIG, per germline (reference sequence). The V and J ends lost 1 base and 11 bases, in that order; junction bases with no gene match: 9. The CDR3 covers 13 residues. The CDR3 DNA follows: TGTGCCTGGAGTGGGGGACAGGGCCTTTTGGAGTACTTC. It encodes CAWSGGQGLLEYF.

This rearrangement joins TRBV5-1 to TRBJ2-1, with D unresolved. The length of the CDR3 is 11 residues. CDR1 and CDR2 from the germline V gene are SGHRS and YFSETQ. Deletions cut 2 bases from V and 5 bases from J, with 2 bases between. The chain's CDR3 is CASSFDNEQFF. CDR3 sequence (DNA): TGCGCCAGCAGCTTCGACAATGAGCAGTTCTTC.

The gene calls are TRBV5-1 and TRBJ2-5, with D maybe TRBD1 (6 bases). The CDR3 is 18 residues long. The V end lost 1 base, the J end lost 1 base, and 20 bases lay between the germline ends. Germline loops: CDR1 SGHRS, CDR2 YFSETQ. CDR3 in amino acids: CASSLLFLGAATQETQYF. DNA for the CDR3: TGCGCCAGCAGCTTGTTATTCTTGGGGGCCGCGACCCAAGAGACCCAGTACTTC.

With respect to this clone: Mismatch with germline at one junction end may stem from a read error. The same CDR3 is also encoded by other DNA sequences in this sample. This sequence joins TRBV30 and TRBJ2-7; 12 bases line up with TRBD1. This CDR3 contains 15 residues. Germline CDR1 reads GTSNPN; CDR2 reads SVGIG (reference sequence). CDR3 in amino acids: CAWSGLGQGAREQYF. DNA for the CDR3: TGCGCCTGGAGTGGATTGGGACAGGGGGCGAGGGAGCAGTACTTC. Full variable domain (remainder filled in from reference TRBV30 and TRBJ2-7): SQTIHQWPATLVQPVGSPLSLECTVEGTSNPNLYWYRQAAGRGLQLLFYSVGIGQISSEVPQNLSASRPQDRQFILSSKKLLLSDSGFYLCAWSGLGQGAREQYFGPGTRLTVT.

This chain uses TRBV4-1 with TRBJ2-1; 9 bases fit TRBD1. V lost 1 base, J lost 5 bases, and 6 bases stayed unmatched. The CDR3 contains 16 residues. The germline V gene encodes CDR1 MGHRA and CDR2 YSYEKL. CDR3 protein: CASSQVGQGANNEQFF. In DNA form, the CDR3 reads TGCGCCAGCAGCCAAGTGGGACAGGGTGCAAACAATGAGCAGTTCTTC.

V gene TRBV28 combines with J gene TRBJ1-2; tentatively, D is TRBD1 (5 bases). CDR1 and CDR2 from the germline V gene are MDHEN and SYDVKM. The CDR3 has 13 residues. The V end was cut by 5 bases, the J end by 3 bases, with 10 bases between. The CDR3 sequence: CASSRGPDYGYTF. The CDR3 DNA follows: TGTGCCAGCAGTCGGGGACCTGACTATGGCTACACCTTC.

V and J are TRBV29-1 and TRBJ2-7, with D tentatively TRBD1 (5 bases). The CDR3 spans 12 residues. Germline CDR1 and CDR2: SQVTM and ANQGSEA. Deletions cut 7 bases from V and 3 bases from J, with 13 bases between. CDR3: CSAFIDSYEQYF. The CDR3 nucleotides are TGCAGCGCGTTTATTGACAGCTACGAGCAGTACTTC.